These T cell receptor beta chains were read from a single sample in a study of prognosis after radiotherapy for stage I lung cancer. MiXCR, run by TCRdb on the multiplex PCR reads, gives a single entry per CDR3 protein. The sample comprises 25,000 to 35,000 distinct CDR3 sequences, roughly 49% of which are singletons, and 15% to 20% rests with the top ten. Sequences were derived from PBMCs, sampled before or after stereotactic body radiation therapy (not recorded which). Receptors originate from a donor aged 50 or older with non-small cell lung cancer. The CDR3 runs from the conserved cysteine through the conserved F or W.

CASSWTGVSSYNEQFF | 16 | TRBJ2-1 | TRBV7-9
CASSQDRSFWQFF | 13 | TRBJ2-1 | TRBV4-3
CASSFAGTAVIYGYTF | 16 | TRBJ1-2 | TRBV5-1
CASRGLLDSGANVLTF | 16 | TRBJ2-6 | TRBV19
CASSMGGLGNTIYF | 14 | TRBJ1-3 | TRBV19
CASSLPGTATGELFF | 15 | TRBJ2-2 | TRBV5-4
CASSLWEHEQYF | 12 | TRBJ2-7 | TRBV11-2
CASAHPRSFEQYF | 13 | TRBJ2-7 | TRBV5-6
CASSHLDRGVYEQYF | 15 | TRBJ2-7 | TRBV3-1
CASGRGFEYEQYF | 13 | TRBJ2-7 | TRBV6-1
CASSQGRVGETQYF | 14 | TRBJ2-5 | TRBV7-2
CASSPLGADGELFF | 14 | TRBJ2-2 | TRBV18
CASSPRQGMNEQYF | 14 | TRBJ2-7 | TRBV5-1
CSAVRPGQGNGYTF | 14 | TRBJ1-2 | TRBV20-1
CASTAPGPRTTEAFF | 15 | TRBJ1-1 | TRBV25-1
CSVVQEWGAEETQYF | 15 | TRBJ2-5 | TRBV29-1
CASSQLNTGELFF | 13 | TRBJ2-2 | TRBV3-1
CASSLDGDFYEQYF | 14 | TRBJ2-7 | TRBV7-2
CASSLDRVDEAFF | 13 | TRBJ1-1 | TRBV5-1
CASRSYTDTQYF | 12 | TRBJ2-3 | TRBV25-1
CASIDAGHGELFF | 13 | TRBJ2-2 | TRBV27